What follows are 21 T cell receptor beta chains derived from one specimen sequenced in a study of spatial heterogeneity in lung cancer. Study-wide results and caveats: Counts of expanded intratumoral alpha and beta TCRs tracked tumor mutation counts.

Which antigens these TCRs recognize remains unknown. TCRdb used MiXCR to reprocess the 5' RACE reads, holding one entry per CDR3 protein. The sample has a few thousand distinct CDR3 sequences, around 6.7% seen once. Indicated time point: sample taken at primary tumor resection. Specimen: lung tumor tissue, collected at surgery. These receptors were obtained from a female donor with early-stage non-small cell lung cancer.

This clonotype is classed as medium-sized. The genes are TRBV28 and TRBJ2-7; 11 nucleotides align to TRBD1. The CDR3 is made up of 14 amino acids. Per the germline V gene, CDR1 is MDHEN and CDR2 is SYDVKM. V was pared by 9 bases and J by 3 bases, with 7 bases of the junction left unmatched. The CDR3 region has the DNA TGTGCCAGTGGGTCCGGGACAGGGGGCTACGAGCAGTACTTC. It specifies CASGSGTGGYEQYF.

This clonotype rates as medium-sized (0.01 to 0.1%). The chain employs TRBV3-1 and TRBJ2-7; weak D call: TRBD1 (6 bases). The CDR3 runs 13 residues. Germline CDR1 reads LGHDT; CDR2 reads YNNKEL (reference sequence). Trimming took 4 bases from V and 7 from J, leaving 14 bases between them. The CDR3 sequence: CASSPFRGLEQYF. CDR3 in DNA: TGTGCCAGCAGCCCCTTCAGGGGTTTAGAGCAGTACTTC.

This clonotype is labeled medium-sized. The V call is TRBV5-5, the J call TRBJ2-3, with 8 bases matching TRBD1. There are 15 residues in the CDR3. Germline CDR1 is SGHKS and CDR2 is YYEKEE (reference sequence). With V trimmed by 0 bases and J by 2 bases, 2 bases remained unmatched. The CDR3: CASSLGTGYTDTQYF. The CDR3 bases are TGTGCCAGCAGCTTGGGGACAGGGTACACAGATACGCAGTATTTT.

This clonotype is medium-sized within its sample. The CDR3 loop reads CATSRTVDTQYF. Written as DNA, the CDR3 is TGTGCCACCAGTCGCACGGTAGATACGCAGTATTTT. The chain carries TRBV24-1 and TRBJ2-3; the D is unclear. Germline loops: CDR1 KGHDR, CDR2 SFDVKD. V was shortened by 6 bases and J by 5 bases, with 8 bases between the two germline ends. This CDR3 has 12 amino acids.

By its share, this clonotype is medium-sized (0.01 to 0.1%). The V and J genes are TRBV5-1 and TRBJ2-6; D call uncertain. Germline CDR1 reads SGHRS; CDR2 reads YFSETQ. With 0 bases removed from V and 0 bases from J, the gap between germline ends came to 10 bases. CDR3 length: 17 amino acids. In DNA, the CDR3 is TGCGCCAGCAGCTTGGTGGCAGCCAACTCTGGGGCCAACGTCCTGACTTTC. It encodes CASSLVAANSGANVLTF. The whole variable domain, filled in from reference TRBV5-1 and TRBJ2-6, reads KAGVTQTPRYLIKTRGQQVTLSCSPISGHRSVSWYQQTPGQGLQFLFEYFSETQRNKGNFPGRFSGRQFSNSRSEMNVSTLELGDSALYLCASSLVAANSGANVLTFGAGSRLTVL.

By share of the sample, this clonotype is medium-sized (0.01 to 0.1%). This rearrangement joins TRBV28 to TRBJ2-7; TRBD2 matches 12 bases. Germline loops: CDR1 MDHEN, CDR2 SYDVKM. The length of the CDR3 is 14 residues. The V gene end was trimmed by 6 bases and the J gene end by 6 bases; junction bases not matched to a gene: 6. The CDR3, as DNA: TGTGCCAGCAGGCCTAGCGGGGGGGCCCTCGAGCAGTACTTC. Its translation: CASRPSGGALEQYF. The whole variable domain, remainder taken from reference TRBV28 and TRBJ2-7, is DVKVTQSSRYLVKRTGEKVFLECVQDMDHENMFWYRQDPGLGLRLIYFSYDVKMKEKGDIPEGYSVSREKKERFSLILESASTNQTSMYLCASRPSGGALEQYFGPGTRLTVT.

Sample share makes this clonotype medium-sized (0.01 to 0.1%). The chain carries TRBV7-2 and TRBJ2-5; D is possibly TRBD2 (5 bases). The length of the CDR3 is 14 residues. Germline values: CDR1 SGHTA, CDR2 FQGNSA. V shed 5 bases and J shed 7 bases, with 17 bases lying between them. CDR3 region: CASSPSRAGVTQYF. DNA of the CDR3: TGTGCCAGCAGCCCCTCGAGGGCCGGGGTGACCCAGTACTTC.

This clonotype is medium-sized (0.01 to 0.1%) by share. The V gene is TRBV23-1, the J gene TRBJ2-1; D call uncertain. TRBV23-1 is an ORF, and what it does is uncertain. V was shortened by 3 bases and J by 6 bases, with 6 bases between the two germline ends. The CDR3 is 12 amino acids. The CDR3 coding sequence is TGCGCCAGCAGTCAGACGGTCAATGAGCAGTTCTTC. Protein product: CASSQTVNEQFF.

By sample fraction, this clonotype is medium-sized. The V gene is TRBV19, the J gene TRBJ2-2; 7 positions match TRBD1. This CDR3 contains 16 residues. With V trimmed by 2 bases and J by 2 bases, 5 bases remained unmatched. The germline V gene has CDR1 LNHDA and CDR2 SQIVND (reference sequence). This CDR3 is CASSILGDSNTGELFF. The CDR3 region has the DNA TGTGCCAGTAGTATATTAGGGGACAGCAACACCGGGGAGCTGTTTTTT.

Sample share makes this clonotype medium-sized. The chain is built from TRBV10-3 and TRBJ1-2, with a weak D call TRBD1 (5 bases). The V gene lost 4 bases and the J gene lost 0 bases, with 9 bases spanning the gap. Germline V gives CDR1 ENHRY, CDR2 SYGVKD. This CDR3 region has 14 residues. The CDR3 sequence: CAISVRDANYGYTF. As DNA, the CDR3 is TGTGCCATCAGTGTAAGGGACGCTAACTATGGCTACACCTTC.

The CDR3 loop reads CSAREGTSGYNEQFF. The CDR3, as DNA: TGCAGTGCTAGGGAGGGGACTAGCGGGTATAATGAGCAGTTCTTC. V gene TRBV20-1 combines with J gene TRBJ2-1; 12 bases fit TRBD2. Losses at the gene ends were 3 bases for V and 7 bases for J; bases not matched to a gene: 7. Germline values: CDR1 DFQATT, CDR2 SNEGSKA (reference sequence). The CDR3 extends over 15 amino acids.

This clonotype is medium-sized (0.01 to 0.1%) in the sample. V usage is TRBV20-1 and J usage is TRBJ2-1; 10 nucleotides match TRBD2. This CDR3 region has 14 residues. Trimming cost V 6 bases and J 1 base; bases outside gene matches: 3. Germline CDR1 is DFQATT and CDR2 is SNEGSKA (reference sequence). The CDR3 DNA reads TGCAGTGCGACACTAGCGGGGTCCTACAATGAGCAGTTCTTC. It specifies CSATLAGSYNEQFF.

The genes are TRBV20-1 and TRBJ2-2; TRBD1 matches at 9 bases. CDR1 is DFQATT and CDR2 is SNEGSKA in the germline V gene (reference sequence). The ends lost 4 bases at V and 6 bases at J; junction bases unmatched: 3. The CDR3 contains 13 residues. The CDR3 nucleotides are TGCAGTGCTACCCGGACAGGGGCCGGGGAGCTGTTTTTT. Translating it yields CSATRTGAGELFF.

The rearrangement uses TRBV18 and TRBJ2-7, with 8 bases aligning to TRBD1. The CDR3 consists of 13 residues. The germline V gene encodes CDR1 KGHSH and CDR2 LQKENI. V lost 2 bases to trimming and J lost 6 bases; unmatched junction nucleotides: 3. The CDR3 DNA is TGTGCCAGCTCACCAGACAGGGGCTCCGAGCAGTACTTC. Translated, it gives CASSPDRGSEQYF.

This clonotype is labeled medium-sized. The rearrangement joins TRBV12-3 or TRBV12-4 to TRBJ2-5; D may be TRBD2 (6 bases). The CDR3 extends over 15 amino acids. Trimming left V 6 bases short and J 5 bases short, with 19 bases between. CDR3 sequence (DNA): TGTGCCAGCAGCGTTCGGGGGTTCTCGGTGGAGACCCAGTACTTC. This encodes CASSVRGFSVETQYF.

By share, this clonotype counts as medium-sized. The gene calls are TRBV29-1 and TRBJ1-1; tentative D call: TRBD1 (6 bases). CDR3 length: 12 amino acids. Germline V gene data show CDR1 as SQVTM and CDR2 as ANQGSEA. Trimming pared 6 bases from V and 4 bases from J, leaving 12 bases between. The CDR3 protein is CSVGQTSTEAFF. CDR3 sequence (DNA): TGCAGCGTCGGACAGACGAGCACTGAAGCTTTCTTT.

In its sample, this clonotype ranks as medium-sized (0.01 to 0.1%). The DNA of the CDR3 is TGTGCCTGGAGCGCCGGGAATCTGAAGGGCTACGAGCAGTACTTC. Encoded protein: CAWSAGNLKGYEQYF. V gene TRBV30 combines with J gene TRBJ2-7; TRBD2 is a possible D gene (5 bases). The CDR3 has 15 amino acids. Germline CDR1 GTSNPN, CDR2 SVGIG (reference sequence). V lost 3 bases and J 3 bases, leaving 18 bases between the germline ends.

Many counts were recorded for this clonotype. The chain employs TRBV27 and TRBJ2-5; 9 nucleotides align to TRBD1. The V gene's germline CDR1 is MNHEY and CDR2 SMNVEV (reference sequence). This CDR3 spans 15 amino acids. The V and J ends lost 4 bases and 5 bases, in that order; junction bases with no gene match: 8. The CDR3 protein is CASSSYRGRGETQYF. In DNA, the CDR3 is TGTGCCAGCAGTTCTTACAGGGGGCGCGGTGAGACCCAGTACTTC.

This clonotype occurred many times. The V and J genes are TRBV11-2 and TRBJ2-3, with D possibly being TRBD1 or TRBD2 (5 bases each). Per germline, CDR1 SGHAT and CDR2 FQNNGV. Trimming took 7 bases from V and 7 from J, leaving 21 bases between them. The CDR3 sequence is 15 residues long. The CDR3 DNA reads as TGTGCCAGCAATGATCCGTCCGGGGCCAGGCATACGCAGTATTTT. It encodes CASNDPSGARHTQYF. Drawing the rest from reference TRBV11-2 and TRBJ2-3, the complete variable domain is EAGVAQSPRYKIIEKRQSVAFWCNPISGHATLYWYQQILGQGPKLLIQFQNNGVVDDSQLPKDRFSAERLKGVDSTLKIQPAKLEDSAVYLCASNDPSGARHTQYFGPGTRLTVL.

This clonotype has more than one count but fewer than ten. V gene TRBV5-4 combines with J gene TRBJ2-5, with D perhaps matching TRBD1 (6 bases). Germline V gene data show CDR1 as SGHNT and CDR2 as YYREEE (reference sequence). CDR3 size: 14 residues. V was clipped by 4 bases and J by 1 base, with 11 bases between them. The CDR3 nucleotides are TGTGCCAGCAGCAGGACAGAGACCCAAGAGACCCAGTACTTC. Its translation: CASSRTETQETQYF.

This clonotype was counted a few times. The CDR3 DNA reads as TGTGCCAGCAGTGAAAACAGGGGGATTCAGTACTTC. It translates to CASSENRGIQYF. The rearrangement joins TRBV6-1 to TRBJ2-4, with 8 bases that match TRBD1. Trimming at V came to 2 bases and at J to 10 bases, leaving 1 base not matched to a gene. The germline V gene encodes CDR1 MNHNS and CDR2 SASEGT. The CDR3 length is 12 residues.